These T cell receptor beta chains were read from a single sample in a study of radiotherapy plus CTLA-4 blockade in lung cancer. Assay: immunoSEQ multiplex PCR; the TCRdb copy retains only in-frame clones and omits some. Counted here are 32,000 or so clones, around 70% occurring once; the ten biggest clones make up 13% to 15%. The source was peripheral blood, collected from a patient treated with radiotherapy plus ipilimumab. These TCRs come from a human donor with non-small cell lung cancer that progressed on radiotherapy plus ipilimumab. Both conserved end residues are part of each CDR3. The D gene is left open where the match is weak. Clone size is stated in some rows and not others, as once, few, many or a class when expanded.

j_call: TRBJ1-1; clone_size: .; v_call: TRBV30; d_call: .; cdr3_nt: TGTGCCTGGAGTGTGGTACACTTGAACACTGAAGCTTTCTTT; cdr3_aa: CAWSVVHLNTEAFF
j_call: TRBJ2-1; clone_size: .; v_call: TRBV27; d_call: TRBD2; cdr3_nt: TGTGCCAGCAGTTTGGGAATGGTCGGGGGGTCCCACAATGAGCAGTTCTTC; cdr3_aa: CASSLGMVGGSHNEQFF
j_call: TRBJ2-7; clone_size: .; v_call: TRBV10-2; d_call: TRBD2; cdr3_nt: TGCGCCAGCAGTGGGACTAGCGGGAGTTCCTACGAGCAGTACTTC; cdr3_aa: CASSGTSGSSYEQYF
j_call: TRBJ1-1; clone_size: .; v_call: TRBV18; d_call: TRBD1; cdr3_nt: TGTGCCAGCTCACCACCGAACAGGGGCCTGTCTGAAGCTTTCTTT; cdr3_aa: CASSPPNRGLSEAFF
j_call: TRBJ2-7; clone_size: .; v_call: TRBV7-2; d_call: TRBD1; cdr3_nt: TGTGCCAGCAGCTTCCAGGGGGCGAACGAGCAGTACTTC; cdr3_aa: CASSFQGANEQYF
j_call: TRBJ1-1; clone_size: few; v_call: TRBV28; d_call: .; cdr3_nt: TGTGCCAGCAGCCCGCGCCGGTGGACCGCGGCAGAACTGAACACTGAAGCTTTCTTT; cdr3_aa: CASSPRRWTAAELNTEAFF
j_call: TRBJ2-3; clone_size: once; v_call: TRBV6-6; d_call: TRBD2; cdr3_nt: TGTGCCAGCAGTCCAGCGGGAGGGGTTTCAGATACGCAGTATTTT; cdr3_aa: CASSPAGGVSDTQYF
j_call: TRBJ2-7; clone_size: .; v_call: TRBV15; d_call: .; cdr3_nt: TGTGCCACCAGCAGAGGAGGGCGGGACATCTCCTACGAGCAGTACTTC; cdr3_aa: CATSRGGRDISYEQYF
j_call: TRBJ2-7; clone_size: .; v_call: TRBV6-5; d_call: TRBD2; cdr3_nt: TGTGCCAGCAGTTACGGGGAGGGCACCTACGAGCAGTACTTC; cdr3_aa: CASSYGEGTYEQYF
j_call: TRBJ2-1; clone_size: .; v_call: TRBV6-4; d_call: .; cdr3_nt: TGTGCCAGCAGTCTGAATGAGCAGTTCTTC; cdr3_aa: CASSLNEQFF
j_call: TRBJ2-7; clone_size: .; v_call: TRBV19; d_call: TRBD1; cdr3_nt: TGTGCCAGTAGTGAAGGGACAGGGGAGGCCTACGAGCAGTACTTC; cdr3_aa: CASSEGTGEAYEQYF
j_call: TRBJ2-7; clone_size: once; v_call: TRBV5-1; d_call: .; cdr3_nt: TGCGCCAGCAGCCGTGACAGCATGTCCTCCTACGAGCAGTACTTC; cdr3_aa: CASSRDSMSSYEQYF
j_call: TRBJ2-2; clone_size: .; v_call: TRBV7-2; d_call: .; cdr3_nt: TGTGCCAGCAGCCAGTTTCCGGGGACCGGGGAGCTGTTTTTT; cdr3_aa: CASSQFPGTGELFF
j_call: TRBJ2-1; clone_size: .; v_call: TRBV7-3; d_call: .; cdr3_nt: TGTGCCAGCAGCTTTTTGGCGGGCCAACTATCCTACAATGAGCAGTTCTTC; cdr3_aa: CASSFLAGQLSYNEQFF
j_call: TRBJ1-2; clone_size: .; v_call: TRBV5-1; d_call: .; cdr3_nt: TGCGCCAGCAGGGGAGCTAACTATGGCTACACCTTC; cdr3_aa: CASRGANYGYTF
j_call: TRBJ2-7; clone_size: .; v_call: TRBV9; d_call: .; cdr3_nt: TGTGCCAGCAGCGTAGCTCCAGGGACCCACAACGAGCAGTACTTC; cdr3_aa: CASSVAPGTHNEQYF
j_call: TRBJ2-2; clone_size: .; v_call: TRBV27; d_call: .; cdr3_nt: TGTGCCAGCTCGGTCGGGAACACCGGGGAGCTGTTTTTT; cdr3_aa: CASSVGNTGELFF
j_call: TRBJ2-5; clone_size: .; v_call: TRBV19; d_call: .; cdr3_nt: TGTGCCAGTGGGACCGAAGTGGAGACCCAGTACTTC; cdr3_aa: CASGTEVETQYF
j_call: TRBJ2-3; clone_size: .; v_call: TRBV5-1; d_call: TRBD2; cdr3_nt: TGCGCCAGCAGTTGGACTAGCGGGGGCACAGATACGCAGTATTTT; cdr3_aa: CASSWTSGGTDTQYF
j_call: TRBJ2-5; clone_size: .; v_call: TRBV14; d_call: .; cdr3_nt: TGTGCCAGCAGCCAAGATCAGCATCAGGAGGAGACCCAGTACTTC; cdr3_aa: CASSQDQHQEETQYF
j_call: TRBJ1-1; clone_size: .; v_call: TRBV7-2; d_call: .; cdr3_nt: TGTGCCAGCAGCTTCCCCTACACTGAAGCTTTCTTT; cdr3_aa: CASSFPYTEAFF
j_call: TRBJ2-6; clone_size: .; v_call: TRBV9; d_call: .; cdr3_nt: TGTGCCAGCAGCCCATCCTGGGCACCTGGGGCCAACGTCCTGACTTTC; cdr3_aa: CASSPSWAPGANVLTF
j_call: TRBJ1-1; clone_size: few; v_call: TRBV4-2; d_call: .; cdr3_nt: TGTGCCAGCAGCTCAACAGAGGGGTGGGACACTGAAGCTTTCTTT; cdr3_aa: CASSSTEGWDTEAFF
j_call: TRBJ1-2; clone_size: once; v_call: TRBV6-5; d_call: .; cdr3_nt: TGTGCCAGCCGGGGGTGGATTTCATCCTATGGCTACACCTTC; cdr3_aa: CASRGWISSYGYTF
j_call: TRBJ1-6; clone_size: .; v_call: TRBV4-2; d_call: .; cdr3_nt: TGTGCCAGCAGCCAAGCGTCTCTTCGCCAGGGGATTTGGAACTCACCCCTCCACTTT; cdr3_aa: CASSQASLRQGIWNSPLHF
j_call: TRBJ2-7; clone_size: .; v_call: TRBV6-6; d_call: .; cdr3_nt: TGTGCCAGCACCCATGGAGGGGGCGAGCAGTACTTC; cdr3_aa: CASTHGGGEQYF
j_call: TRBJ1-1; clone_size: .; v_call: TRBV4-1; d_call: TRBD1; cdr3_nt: TGCGCCAGCAGCCGGGGACAGGGTGGAACTGAAGCTTTCTTT; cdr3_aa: CASSRGQGGTEAFF
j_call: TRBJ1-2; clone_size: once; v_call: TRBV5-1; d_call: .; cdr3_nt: TGCGCCAGCAGCTCATTACAGGGTGACTATGGCTACACCTTC; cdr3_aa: CASSSLQGDYGYTF
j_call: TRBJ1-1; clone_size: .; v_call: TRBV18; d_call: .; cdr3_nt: TGTGCCAGCTCACCAGCCCGGGATGAAGCTTTCTTT; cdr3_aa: CASSPARDEAFF
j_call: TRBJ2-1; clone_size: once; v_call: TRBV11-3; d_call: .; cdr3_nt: TGTGCCAGCAGCTACAGGCATTCAGGCCCCAATGAGCAGTTCTTC; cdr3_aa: CASSYRHSGPNEQFF
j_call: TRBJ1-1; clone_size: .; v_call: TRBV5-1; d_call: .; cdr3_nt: TGCGCCAGCAGCAACGGACAACCGAACACTGAAGCTTTCTTT; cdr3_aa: CASSNGQPNTEAFF
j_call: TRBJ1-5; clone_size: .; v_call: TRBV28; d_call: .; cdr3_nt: TGTGCCAGCAGCCTAGACGGCTCCAATCAGCCCCAGCATTTT; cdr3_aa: CASSLDGSNQPQHF
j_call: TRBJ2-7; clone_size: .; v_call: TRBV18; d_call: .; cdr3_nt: TGTGCCAGCTCACTCGACCGGACCTCCTACGAGCAGTACTTC; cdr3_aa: CASSLDRTSYEQYF
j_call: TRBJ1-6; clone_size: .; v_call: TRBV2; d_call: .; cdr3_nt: TGTGCCAGCAGTGAAGGACGACCGCCCTATAATTCACCCCTCCACTTT; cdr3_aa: CASSEGRPPYNSPLHF
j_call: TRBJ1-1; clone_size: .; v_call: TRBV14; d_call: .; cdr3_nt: TGTGCCAGCAGCCAAGAACGGGGAGGCACTGAAGCTTTCTTT; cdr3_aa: CASSQERGGTEAFF
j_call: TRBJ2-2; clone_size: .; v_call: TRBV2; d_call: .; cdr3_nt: TGTGCCAGCACCTTCAACAGGGAGACCGGGGAGCTGTTTTTT; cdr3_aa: CASTFNRETGELFF
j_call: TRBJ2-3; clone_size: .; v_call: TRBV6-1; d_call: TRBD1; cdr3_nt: TGTGCCAGCAGTGTAGGGGGCGCGAGGGGCACAGATACGCAGTATTTT; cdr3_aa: CASSVGGARGTDTQYF
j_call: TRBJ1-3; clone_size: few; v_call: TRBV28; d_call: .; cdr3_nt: TGTGCCAGCAGTTGGGGGACGGGAAACACCATATATTTT; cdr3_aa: CASSWGTGNTIYF
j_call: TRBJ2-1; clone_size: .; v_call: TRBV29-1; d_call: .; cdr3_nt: TGCAGCGTCGTTGGGACACCAAACAATGAGCAGTTCTTC; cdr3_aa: CSVVGTPNNEQFF
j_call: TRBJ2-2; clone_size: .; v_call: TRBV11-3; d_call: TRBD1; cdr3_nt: TGTGCCAGCAGCTCCCGGGACAGGGGGCACGGGGAGCTGTTTTTT; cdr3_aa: CASSSRDRGHGELFF
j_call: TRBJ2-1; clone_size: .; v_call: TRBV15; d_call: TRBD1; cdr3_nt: TGTGCCACCAGCAAGCTTGACCGCGGGACAGGGATTTACAATGAGCAGTTCTTC; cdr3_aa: CATSKLDRGTGIYNEQFF
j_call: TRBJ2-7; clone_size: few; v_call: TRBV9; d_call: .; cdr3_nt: TGTGCCAGCAGCGGAGGGACTTTCCCCTACGAGCAGTACTTC; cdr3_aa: CASSGGTFPYEQYF
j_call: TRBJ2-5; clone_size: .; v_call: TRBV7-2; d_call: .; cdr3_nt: TGTGCCAGCAGCTTAGTCCTAACAGTAAAAGAGACCCAGTACTTC; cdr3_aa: CASSLVLTVKETQYF
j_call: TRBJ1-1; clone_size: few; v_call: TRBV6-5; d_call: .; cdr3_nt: TGTGCCAGCAGTTGGGGGCAGAACACTGAAGCTTTCTTT; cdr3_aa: CASSWGQNTEAFF
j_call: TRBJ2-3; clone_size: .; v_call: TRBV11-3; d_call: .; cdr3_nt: TGTGCCAGCAGCCCCGGTGAGGTTGATACGCAGTATTTT; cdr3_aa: CASSPGEVDTQYF
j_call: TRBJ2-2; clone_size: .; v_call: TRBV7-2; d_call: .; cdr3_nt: TGTGCCAGCAGCTTAGGCGGGGACACCGGGGAGCTGTTTTTT; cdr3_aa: CASSLGGDTGELFF
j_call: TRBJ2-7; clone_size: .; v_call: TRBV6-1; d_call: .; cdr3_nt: TGTGCCAGCAGTTACATTGGCGAGCAGTACTTC; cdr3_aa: CASSYIGEQYF
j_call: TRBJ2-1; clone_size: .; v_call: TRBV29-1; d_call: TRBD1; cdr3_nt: TGCAGCTTCGGGACAGGGTTGAGTGAGCAGTTCTTC; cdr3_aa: CSFGTGLSEQFF
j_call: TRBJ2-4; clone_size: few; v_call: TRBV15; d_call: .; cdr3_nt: TGTGCCACCAGCGGTGACCTCACACAGGGTTTAGCCAAAAACATTCAGTACTTC; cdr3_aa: CATSGDLTQGLAKNIQYF
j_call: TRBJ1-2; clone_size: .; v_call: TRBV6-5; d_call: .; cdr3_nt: TGTGCCAGCAGACTCGGGACGGCCGATGGCTACACCTTC; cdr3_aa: CASRLGTADGYTF
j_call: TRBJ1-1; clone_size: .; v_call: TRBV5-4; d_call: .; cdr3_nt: TGTGCCAGCAGCCCAAAAACAGGGATCGGAGCCGCTTTCTTT; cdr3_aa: CASSPKTGIGAAFF
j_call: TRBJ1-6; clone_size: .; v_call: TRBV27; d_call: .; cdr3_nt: TGTGCCAGCAGCTATCGGTACGGGAATTCACCCCTCCACTTT; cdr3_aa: CASSYRYGNSPLHF
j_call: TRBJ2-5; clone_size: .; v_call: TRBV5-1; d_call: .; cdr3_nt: TGCGCCAGCAGCCCGGCGGGGACGGACGGCTTAAGACGGGAGACCCAGTACTTC; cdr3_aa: CASSPAGTDGLRRETQYF
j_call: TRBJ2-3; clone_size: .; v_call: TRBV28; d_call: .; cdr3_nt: TGTGCCAGCAGCCAAAGCGGAGGACCGAGCACAGATACGCAGTATTTT; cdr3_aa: CASSQSGGPSTDTQYF